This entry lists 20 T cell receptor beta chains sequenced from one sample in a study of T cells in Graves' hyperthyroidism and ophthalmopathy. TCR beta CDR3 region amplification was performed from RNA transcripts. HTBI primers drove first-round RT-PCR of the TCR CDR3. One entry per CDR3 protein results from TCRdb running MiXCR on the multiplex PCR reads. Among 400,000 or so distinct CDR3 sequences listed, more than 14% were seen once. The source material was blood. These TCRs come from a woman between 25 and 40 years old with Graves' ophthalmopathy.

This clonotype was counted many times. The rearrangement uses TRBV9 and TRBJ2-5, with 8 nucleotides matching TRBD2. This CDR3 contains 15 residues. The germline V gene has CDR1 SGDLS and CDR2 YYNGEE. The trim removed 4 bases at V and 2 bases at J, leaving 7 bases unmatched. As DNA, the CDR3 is TGTGCCAGCAGCTTCCGTAGCGGGAATCAAGAGACCCAGTACTTC. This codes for CASSFRSGNQETQYF.

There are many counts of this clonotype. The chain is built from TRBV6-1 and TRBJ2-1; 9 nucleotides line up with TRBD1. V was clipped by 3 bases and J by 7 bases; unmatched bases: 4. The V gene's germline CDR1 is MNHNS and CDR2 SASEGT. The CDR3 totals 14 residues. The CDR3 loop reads CASSETGGGNEQFF. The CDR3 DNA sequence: TGTGCCAGCAGTGAGACAGGGGGAGGGAATGAGCAGTTCTTC.

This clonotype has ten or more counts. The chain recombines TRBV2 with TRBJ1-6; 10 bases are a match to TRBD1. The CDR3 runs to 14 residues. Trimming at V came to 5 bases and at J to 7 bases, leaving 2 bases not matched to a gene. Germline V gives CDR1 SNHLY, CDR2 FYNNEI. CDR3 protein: CASSPGQGNSPLHF. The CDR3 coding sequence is TGTGCCAGCAGTCCGGGACAGGGGAATTCACCCCTCCACTTT.

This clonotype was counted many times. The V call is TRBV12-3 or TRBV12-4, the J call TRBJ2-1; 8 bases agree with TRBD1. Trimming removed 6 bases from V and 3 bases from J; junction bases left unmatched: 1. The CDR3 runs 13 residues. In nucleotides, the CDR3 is TGTGCCAGCAGAGGACAGGGCTACAATGAGCAGTTCTTC. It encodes CASRGQGYNEQFF.

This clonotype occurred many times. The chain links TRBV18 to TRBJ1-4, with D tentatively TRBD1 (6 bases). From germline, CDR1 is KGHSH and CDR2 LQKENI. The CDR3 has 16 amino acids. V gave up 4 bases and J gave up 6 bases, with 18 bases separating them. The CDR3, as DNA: TGTGCCAGCTCACTACCCGGGGGGCGCGATGATGAAAAACTGTTTTTT. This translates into CASSLPGGRDDEKLFF.

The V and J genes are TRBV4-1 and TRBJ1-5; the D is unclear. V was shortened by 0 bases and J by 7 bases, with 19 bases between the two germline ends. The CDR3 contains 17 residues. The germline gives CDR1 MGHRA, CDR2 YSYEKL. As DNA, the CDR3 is TGCGCCAGCAGCCAAGAGGGGATCCGAGGTCCCGGCCAGCCCCAGCATTTT. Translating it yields CASSQEGIRGPGQPQHF.

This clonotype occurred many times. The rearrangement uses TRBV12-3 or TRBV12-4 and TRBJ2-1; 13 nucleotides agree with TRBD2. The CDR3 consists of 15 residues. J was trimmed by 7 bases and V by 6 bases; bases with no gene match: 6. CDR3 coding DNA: TGTGCCAGCAGGCCAACTAGCGGGGGGGGGAATGAGCAGTTCTTC. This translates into CASRPTSGGGNEQFF.

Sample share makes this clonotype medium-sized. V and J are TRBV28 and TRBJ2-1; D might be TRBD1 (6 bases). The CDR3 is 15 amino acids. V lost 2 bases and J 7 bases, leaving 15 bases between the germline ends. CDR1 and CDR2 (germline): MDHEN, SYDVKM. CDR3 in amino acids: CASSLEDLGANEQFF. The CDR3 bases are TGTGCCAGCAGTTTAGAGGATCTGGGGGCAAATGAGCAGTTCTTC. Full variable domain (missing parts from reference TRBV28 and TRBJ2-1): DVKVTQSSRYLVKRTGEKVFLECVQDMDHENMFWYRQDPGLGLRLIYFSYDVKMKEKGDIPEGYSVSREKKERFSLILESASTNQTSMYLCASSLEDLGANEQFFGPGTRLTVL.

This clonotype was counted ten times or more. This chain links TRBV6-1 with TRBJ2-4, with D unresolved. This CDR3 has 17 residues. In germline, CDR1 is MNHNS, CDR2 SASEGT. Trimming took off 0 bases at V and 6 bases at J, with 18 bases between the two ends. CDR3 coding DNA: TGTGCCAGCAGTGAAGCGAGAACAGTCCACTCCTCAAACATTCAGTACTTC. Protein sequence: CASSEARTVHSSNIQYF.

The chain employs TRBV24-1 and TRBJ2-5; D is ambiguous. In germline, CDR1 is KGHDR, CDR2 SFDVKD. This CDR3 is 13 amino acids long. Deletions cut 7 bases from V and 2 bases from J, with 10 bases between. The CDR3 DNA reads TGTGCCACCAGCGCCCCCGTGCAAGAGACCCAGTACTTC. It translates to CATSAPVQETQYF.

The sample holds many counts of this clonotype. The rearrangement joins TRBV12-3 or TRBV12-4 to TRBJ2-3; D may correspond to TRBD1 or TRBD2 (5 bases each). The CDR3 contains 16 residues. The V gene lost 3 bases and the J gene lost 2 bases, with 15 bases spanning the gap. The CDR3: CASSFITGRNTDTQYF. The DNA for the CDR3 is TGTGCCAGCAGTTTTATCACGGGACGTAACACAGATACGCAGTATTTT.

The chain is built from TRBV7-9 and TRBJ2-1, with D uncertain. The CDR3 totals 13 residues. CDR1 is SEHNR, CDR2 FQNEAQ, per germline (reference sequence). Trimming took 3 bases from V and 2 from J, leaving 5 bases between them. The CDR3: CASSFGAYNEQFF. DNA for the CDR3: TGTGCCAGCAGCTTTGGGGCCTACAATGAGCAGTTCTTC.

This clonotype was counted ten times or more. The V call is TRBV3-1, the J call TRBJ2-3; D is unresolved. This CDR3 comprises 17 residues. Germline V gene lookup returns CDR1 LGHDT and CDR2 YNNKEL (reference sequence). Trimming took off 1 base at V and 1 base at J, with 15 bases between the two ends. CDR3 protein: CASSQGVRDSRTDTQYF. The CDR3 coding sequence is TGTGCCAGCAGCCAAGGAGTTCGAGACTCGCGCACAGATACGCAGTATTTT.

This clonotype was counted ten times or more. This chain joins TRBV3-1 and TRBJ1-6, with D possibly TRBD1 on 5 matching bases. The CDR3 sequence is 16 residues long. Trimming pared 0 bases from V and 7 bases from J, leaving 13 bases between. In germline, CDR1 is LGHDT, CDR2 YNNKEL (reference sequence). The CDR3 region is CASSQDSLQGNSPLHF. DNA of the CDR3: TGTGCCAGCAGCCAAGATTCTCTGCAGGGCAATTCACCCCTCCACTTT.

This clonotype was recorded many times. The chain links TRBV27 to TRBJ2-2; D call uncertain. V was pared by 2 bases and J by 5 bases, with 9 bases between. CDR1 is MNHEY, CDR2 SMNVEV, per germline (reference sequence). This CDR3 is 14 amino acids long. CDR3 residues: CASSLRQATGELFF. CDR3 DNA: TGTGCCAGCAGTTTAAGACAAGCGACCGGGGAGCTGTTTTTT.

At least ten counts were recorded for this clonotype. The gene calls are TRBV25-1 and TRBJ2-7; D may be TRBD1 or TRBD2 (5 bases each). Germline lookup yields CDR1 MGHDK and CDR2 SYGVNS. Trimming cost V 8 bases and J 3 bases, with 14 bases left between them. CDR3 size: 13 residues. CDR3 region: CASADGTNYEQYF. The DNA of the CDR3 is TGTGCCAGCGCAGACGGGACGAACTACGAGCAGTACTTC.

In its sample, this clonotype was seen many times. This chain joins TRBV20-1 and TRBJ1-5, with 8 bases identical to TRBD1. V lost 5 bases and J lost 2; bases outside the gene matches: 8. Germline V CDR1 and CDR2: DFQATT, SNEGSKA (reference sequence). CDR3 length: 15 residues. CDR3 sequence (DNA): TGCAGTGCTCAGGGGGCAGAGACGCGCAATCAGCCCCAGCATTTT. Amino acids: CSAQGAETRNQPQHF.

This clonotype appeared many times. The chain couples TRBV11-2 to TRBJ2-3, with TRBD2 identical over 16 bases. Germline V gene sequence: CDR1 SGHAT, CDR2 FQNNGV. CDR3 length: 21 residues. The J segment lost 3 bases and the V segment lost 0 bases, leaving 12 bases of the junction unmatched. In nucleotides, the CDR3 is TGTGCCAGCAGCTTAGATCCGGGACTAGCGGGGGGGCCTTTTGCGACAGATACGCAGTATTTT. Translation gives CASSLDPGLAGGPFATDTQYF.

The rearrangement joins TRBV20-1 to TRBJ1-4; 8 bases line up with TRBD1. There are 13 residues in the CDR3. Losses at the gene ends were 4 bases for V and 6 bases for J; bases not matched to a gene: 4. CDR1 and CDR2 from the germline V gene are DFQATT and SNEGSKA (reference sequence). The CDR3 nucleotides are TGCAGTGCTAAGCAGGGGGCAGATGAAAAACTGTTTTTT. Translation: CSAKQGADEKLFF.

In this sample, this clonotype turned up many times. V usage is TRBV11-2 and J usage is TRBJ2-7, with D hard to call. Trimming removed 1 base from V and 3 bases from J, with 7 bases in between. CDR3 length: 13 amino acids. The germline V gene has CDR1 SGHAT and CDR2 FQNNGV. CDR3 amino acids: CASSLVISYEQYF. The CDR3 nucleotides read TGTGCCAGCAGCTTAGTCATTAGCTACGAGCAGTACTTC.